These 28 T cell receptor beta chains were sequenced from one sample in a study of human T cells and chemical hapten exposure (dated by TCRdb to the early 2020s). The intended sense of this specimen's time point label: pre-sensitization, week 0. The meaning of the sample's treatment or condition label: therapeutic diphenylcyclopropenone sensitization with weekly scalp DPC. Receptor libraries were prepared by RACE. The sequencer listed for this sample is NextSeq 500. TCRdb reprocessed the public reads (quality trimming at Q25 with fastp, clone calling with MiXCR) and kept in-frame beta chains. Each entry is one CDR3 protein sequence, shown with its most common DNA and genes. Present in this sample are tens of thousands of distinct CDR3 sequences, under 15% of which were seen just once. 4.5% to 6% of the sample lies in the top ten. Sequencing used whole blood, obtained in connection with sensitization to the hapten diphenylcyclopropenone (DPC). All receptors come from a woman aged 25 to 45 with alopecia areata. Some clones in this sample may be carry-over from other donors' samples.

This clonotype was found many times. This chain connects TRBV20-1 to TRBJ2-3, with D perhaps matching TRBD2 (6 bases). Trimming cost V 5 bases and J 3 bases, with 15 bases left between them. This CDR3 contains 14 residues. Per germline, CDR1 DFQATT and CDR2 SNEGSKA (reference sequence). CDR3 nucleotide sequence: TGCAGTGCTGGCGGAGGGAGTGTAACAGATACGCAGTATTTT. As protein: CSAGGGSVTDTQYF.

The gene calls are TRBV24-1 and TRBJ2-3; D is possibly TRBD2 (6 bases). Germline V gene data show CDR1 as KGHDR and CDR2 as SFDVKD. The CDR3 loop spans 18 amino acids. Trimming stripped 10 bases from V and 5 bases from J, with 30 bases between. CDR3 sequence reads: CATSTAETGVVEGDTQYF. CDR3 coding DNA: TGTGCCACTTCGACCGCAGAGACGGGAGTGGTCGAGGGAGATACGCAGTATTTT.

This clonotype was seen many times. The chain has TRBV28 and TRBJ1-5; TRBD1 aligns across 7 bases. V gave up 6 bases and J gave up 9 bases; unmatched junction bases: 8. In germline, CDR1 is MDHEN, CDR2 SYDVKM. The CDR3 contains 13 residues. The CDR3 here is CASSQGGLRPQHF. Here the CDR3 DNA reads TGTGCCAGCAGCCAGGGGGGGTTACGGCCCCAGCATTTT. Supplemented by reference TRBV28 and TRBJ1-5, the full variable domain reads DVKVTQSSRYLVKRTGEKVFLECVQDMDHENMFWYRQDPGLGLRLIYFSYDVKMKEKGDIPEGYSVSREKKERFSLILESASTNQTSMYLCASSQGGLRPQHFGDGTRLSIL.

The table lists this clonotype with many counts. The genes are TRBV27 and TRBJ1-1; D unresolved. With 3 bases removed from V and 0 bases from J, the gap between germline ends came to 8 bases. CDR3 size: 14 residues. The germline V gene encodes CDR1 MNHEY and CDR2 SMNVEV (reference sequence). The CDR3 protein is CASSFSQMNTEAFF. In DNA form, the CDR3 reads TGTGCCAGCAGTTTTTCCCAAATGAACACTGAAGCTTTCTTT.

The rearrangement links TRBV6-5 to TRBJ1-2, with D possibly being TRBD1 (5 bases). The germline V gene encodes CDR1 MNHEY and CDR2 SVGAGI. The CDR3 has 15 residues. Trimming removed 8 bases from V and 2 bases from J, with 18 bases in between. As DNA, the CDR3 is TGTGCCAGCTGCTCGTCTGCGGGGGACAACTATGGCTACACCTTC. Its protein product is CASCSSAGDNYGYTF.

This clonotype has ten or more counts. The chain employs TRBV19 and TRBJ1-2; no definite D call. CDR3 length: 14 amino acids. Germline CDR1 is LNHDA and CDR2 is SQIVND (reference sequence). Trimming took 1 base from V and 5 from J, leaving 11 bases between them. The chain's CDR3 is CASSIVGEVYGYTF. CDR3 DNA: TGTGCCAGTAGTATAGTCGGGGAGGTTTATGGCTACACCTTC.

This clonotype was observed a few times. The rearrangement links TRBV7-3 to TRBJ1-1; D is undetermined. The CDR3 has 13 residues. V lost 3 bases to trimming and J lost 1 base, with 6 bases between them. CDR1 is SGHTA, CDR2 FQGTGA, per germline. CDR3 in DNA: TGTGCCAGCAGCTTTTCCCCGAACACTGAAGCTTTCTTT. Protein: CASSFSPNTEAFF.

This clonotype was observed at least ten times. V and J are TRBV7-6 and TRBJ2-3, with 14 bases fitting TRBD2. Germline CDR1 is SGHVS and CDR2 is FNYEAQ. The CDR3 has 16 amino acids. With V trimmed by 3 bases and J by 5 bases, 4 bases remained unmatched. The CDR3 sequence is CASSLGLAGVGDTQYF. In DNA form, the CDR3 reads TGTGCCAGCAGCTTGGGACTAGCGGGAGTTGGAGATACGCAGTATTTT.

This clonotype was counted ten times or more. The chain couples TRBV20-1 to TRBJ2-1, with 10 bases matching TRBD2. With 5 bases clipped from V and 2 bases from J, the junction kept 3 bases outside the gene matches. The CDR3 is 14 amino acids. Germline-derived CDR1 and CDR2 are DFQATT and SNEGSKA (reference sequence). The CDR3 DNA sequence: TGCAGTGCTGGGAGCGGGAGGGCCTACAATGAGCAGTTCTTC. It yields the protein CSAGSGRAYNEQFF.

This clonotype has a count of ten or more. The chain has TRBV6-1 and TRBJ2-3; D unclear. Trimming took 6 bases from V and 2 from J, leaving 9 bases between them. CDR1 and CDR2 from the germline V gene are MNHNS and SASEGT. The CDR3 has 13 residues. CDR3 sequence reads: CASRTGFTDTQYF. The CDR3 DNA is TGTGCCAGCAGGACCGGTTTCACAGATACGCAGTATTTT.

This chain connects TRBV29-1 to TRBJ2-5, with 14 bases matching TRBD2. V lost 6 bases to trimming and J lost 4 bases; unmatched junction nucleotides: 4. This CDR3 has 14 residues. Germline V gene lookup returns CDR1 SQVTM and CDR2 ANQGSEA. The DNA of the CDR3 is TGCAGCGTGCTGGGACTAGCGGGAGTAGAGACCCAGTACTTC. This gives the protein CSVLGLAGVETQYF.

At least ten counts were recorded for this clonotype. The V and J genes are TRBV18 and TRBJ1-5, with D hard to call. V was trimmed by 5 bases and J by 3 bases, leaving 11 bases between them. Germline V gene lookup returns CDR1 KGHSH and CDR2 LQKENI. The CDR3 runs to 14 residues. The CDR3 region is CASSSIGLNQPQHF. In nucleotides, the CDR3 is TGTGCCAGCTCATCAATAGGGCTCAATCAGCCCCAGCATTTT.

The sample holds a few counts of this clonotype. V is TRBV6-2 or TRBV6-3 and J is TRBJ2-1; D unresolved. The V gene's germline CDR1 is MNHEY and CDR2 SVGEGT. This CDR3 is built from 16 residues. V lost 2 bases to trimming and J lost 3 bases, with 14 bases between them. The CDR3 DNA sequence: TGTGCCAGCAGTTACGCAGTCCCTAGAGGCTACAATGAGCAGTTCTTC. It is translated as CASSYAVPRGYNEQFF.

The chain recombines TRBV28 with TRBJ2-7; the match to TRBD2 covers 10 bases. CDR3 length: 15 residues. With V trimmed by 6 bases and J by 4 bases, 9 bases remained unmatched. The germline CDR1 and CDR2 sequences are MDHEN and SYDVKM. CDR3 residues: CASRTPSSGGYEQYF. Written as DNA, the CDR3 is TGTGCCAGCAGAACTCCCTCTAGCGGGGGTTACGAGCAGTACTTC.

This clonotype was seen at least ten times. This sequence joins TRBV20-1 and TRBJ2-1; 7 bases agree with TRBD1. Germline values: CDR1 DFQATT, CDR2 SNEGSKA (reference sequence). The CDR3 extends over 15 amino acids. Trimming at V came to 6 bases and at J to 7 bases, leaving 15 bases not matched to a gene. CDR3 residues: CSAITGEGSGNEQFF. In nucleotides, the CDR3 is TGCAGTGCCATCACAGGGGAAGGTTCGGGGAATGAGCAGTTCTTC.

The sample holds a few counts of this clonotype. The chain has TRBV3-1 and TRBJ2-1, with 10 bases matching TRBD2. CDR1 is LGHDT, CDR2 YNNKEL, per germline (reference sequence). The CDR3 extends over 16 amino acids. The V segment lost 0 bases and the J segment 4 bases; nucleotides outside the gene matches: 3. The CDR3 is CASSQEVAGGYNEQFF. The CDR3 nucleotides read TGTGCCAGCAGCCAAGAAGTAGCGGGAGGATACAATGAGCAGTTCTTC.

This clonotype was detected only a few times. This rearrangement joins TRBV7-6 to TRBJ2-1, with 13 bases that match TRBD2. The V gene's germline CDR1 is SGHVS and CDR2 FNYEAQ. The CDR3 spans 16 residues. V was clipped by 5 bases and J by 9 bases; unmatched bases: 10. CDR3 nucleotide sequence: TGTGCCAGCAGCCGGACCGGGACTAGCGGGAAGGGTGAGCAGTTCTTC. Its protein product is CASSRTGTSGKGEQFF.

This clonotype was recorded a few times. This rearrangement joins TRBV7-2 to TRBJ2-5, with D possibly matching TRBD2 (5 bases). The V gene's germline CDR1 is SGHTA and CDR2 FQGNSA. The CDR3 consists of 16 residues. V lost 1 base to trimming and J lost 2 bases, with 14 bases between them. The CDR3 sequence is CASSLVGRLPQETQYF. The CDR3 region has the DNA TGTGCCAGCAGCTTAGTAGGGAGACTCCCGCAAGAGACCCAGTACTTC.

This clonotype was recorded many times. This chain links TRBV20-1 with TRBJ1-2; the match to TRBD1 covers 7 bases. The CDR3 loop spans 13 amino acids. CDR1 is DFQATT, CDR2 SNEGSKA, per germline (reference sequence). The ends lost 5 bases at V and 11 bases at J; junction bases unmatched: 14. The CDR3 loop reads CSAPLVRDSSYTF. CDR3 nucleotides: TGCAGTGCTCCCCTAGTCCGGGACAGTTCATACACCTTC.

The rearrangement joins TRBV28 to TRBJ2-7; 9 bases are a match to TRBD1. The CDR3 has 14 residues. The V segment lost 6 bases and the J segment 3 bases; nucleotides outside the gene matches: 6. CDR1 MDHEN and CDR2 SYDVKM come from the germline V gene. The CDR3, as DNA: TGTGCCAGCAGCCTTCAGGGACAGGGCTACGAGCAGTACTTC. Translated: CASSLQGQGYEQYF.

This clonotype has a count of ten or more. This chain connects TRBV6-2 or TRBV6-3 to TRBJ2-4, with TRBD1 matching 8 bases. CDR1 and CDR2 (germline): MNHEY, SVGEGT. The ends lost 6 bases at V and 5 bases at J; junction bases unmatched: 6. The CDR3 runs 14 residues. The CDR3 sequence is CASSPGGVENIQYF. Written as DNA, the CDR3 is TGTGCCAGCAGCCCAGGGGGCGTTGAAAACATTCAGTACTTC.

This clonotype came up many times. J is TRBJ2-5 and V is TRBV18, with 15 bases fitting TRBD2. There are 16 residues in the CDR3. Per the germline V gene, CDR1 is KGHSH and CDR2 is LQKENI. Unmatched junction bases numbered 1, after V lost 3 bases and J lost 2 bases. The CDR3 loop is CASSPGLAGGQETQYF. CDR3 nucleotides: TGTGCCAGCTCACCGGGACTAGCGGGAGGACAAGAGACCCAGTACTTC.

This clonotype has at least ten counts. V gene TRBV28 combines with J gene TRBJ2-7; 12 bases fit TRBD2. Per germline, CDR1 MDHEN and CDR2 SYDVKM. This CDR3 is 14 amino acids long. After removal of 4 bases from V and 9 bases from J, the junction contained 7 bases not matched to a gene. The CDR3 spells CASSYLAGGPRQYF. For the CDR3, the DNA is TGTGCCAGCAGTTATCTAGCGGGAGGGCCTAGGCAGTACTTC.

This clonotype was seen ten or more times. The junction differs from germline at one of its ends, possibly a read error. V is TRBV6-2 or TRBV6-3 and J is TRBJ2-1, with TRBD1 matching 10 bases. Per germline, CDR1 MNHEY and CDR2 SVGEGT. The CDR3 length is 12 residues. Here the CDR3 DNA reads TGTGCCAGCAGTTCTTACGGGACAGGGGACCTCTTC. Amino acid sequence: CASSSYGTGDLF.

The gene calls are TRBV12-3 or TRBV12-4 and TRBJ1-5, with D possibly matching TRBD1 (5 bases). CDR3 size: 13 residues. V gave up 8 bases and J gave up 2 bases, with 10 bases separating them. The CDR3 reads CASRPGRNQPQHF. CDR3 nucleotides: TGTGCCAGCCGTCCAGGGCGCAATCAGCCCCAGCATTTT.

CDR3 in amino acids: CASISGGAGQPQHF. CDR3 nucleotide sequence: TGTGCCAGTATCTCAGGGGGCGCAGGGCAGCCCCAGCATTTT. The rearrangement links TRBV19 to TRBJ1-5; TRBD1 agrees at 8 bases. Germline CDR1 is LNHDA and CDR2 is SQIVND (reference sequence). Trimming at V came to 7 bases and at J to 7 bases, leaving 9 bases not matched to a gene. This CDR3 is built from 14 residues.

The V gene is TRBV5-1, the J gene TRBJ2-7; 10 nucleotides match TRBD1. CDR3 length: 13 residues. V gave up 10 bases and J gave up 2 bases; unmatched junction bases: 6. Germline values: CDR1 SGHRS, CDR2 YFSETQ. The CDR3 sequence is CASGGQGPYEQYF. The CDR3 DNA sequence: TGCGCCTCCGGGGGACAGGGGCCCTACGAGCAGTACTTC.

The rearrangement joins TRBV3-1 to TRBJ2-2, with D uncertain. V was shortened by 2 bases and J by 4 bases, with 5 bases between the two germline ends. Germline-derived CDR1 and CDR2 are LGHDT and YNNKEL (reference sequence). The CDR3 loop spans 13 amino acids. CDR3 bases: TGTGCCAGCAGCCAACACATCACCGGGGAGCTGTTTTTT. Protein product: CASSQHITGELFF.